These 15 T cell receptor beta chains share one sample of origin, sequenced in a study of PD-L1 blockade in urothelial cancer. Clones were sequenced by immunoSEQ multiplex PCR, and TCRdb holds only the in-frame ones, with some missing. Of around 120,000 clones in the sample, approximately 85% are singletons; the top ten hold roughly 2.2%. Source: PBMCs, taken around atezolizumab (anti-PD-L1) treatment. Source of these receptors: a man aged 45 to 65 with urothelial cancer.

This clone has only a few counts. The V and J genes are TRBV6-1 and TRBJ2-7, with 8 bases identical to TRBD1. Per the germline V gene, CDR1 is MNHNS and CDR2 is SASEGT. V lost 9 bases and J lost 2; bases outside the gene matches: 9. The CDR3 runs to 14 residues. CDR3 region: CASAWTGTPYEQYF. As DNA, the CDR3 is TGTGCCAGTGCCTGGACAGGGACGCCCTACGAGCAGTACTTC.

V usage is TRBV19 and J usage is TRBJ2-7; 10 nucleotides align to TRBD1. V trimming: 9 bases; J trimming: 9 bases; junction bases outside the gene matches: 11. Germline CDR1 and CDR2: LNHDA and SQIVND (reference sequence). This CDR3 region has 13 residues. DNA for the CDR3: TGTGCCAGGCCCTTCCGGACAGGGGGAGTGCAGTACTTC. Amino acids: CARPFRTGGVQYF.

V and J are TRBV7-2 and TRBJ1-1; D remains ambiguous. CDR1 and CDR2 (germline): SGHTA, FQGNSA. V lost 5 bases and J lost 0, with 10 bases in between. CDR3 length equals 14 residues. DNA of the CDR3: TGTGCCAGCAGCCCCGGGTCCATGAACACTGAAGCTTTCTTT. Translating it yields CASSPGSMNTEAFF. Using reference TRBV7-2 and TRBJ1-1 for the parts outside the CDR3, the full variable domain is GAGVSQSPSNKVTEKGKDVELRCDPISGHTALYWYRQSLGQGLEFLIYFQGNSAPDKSGLPSDRFSAERTGGSVSTLTIQRTQQEDSAVYLCASSPGSMNTEAFFGQGTRLTVV.

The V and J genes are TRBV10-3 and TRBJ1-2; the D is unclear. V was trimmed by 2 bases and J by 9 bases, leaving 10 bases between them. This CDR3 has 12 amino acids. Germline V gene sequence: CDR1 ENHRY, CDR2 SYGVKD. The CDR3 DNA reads TGTGCCATCAGTGAGCCCAACTACAGCTACACCTTC. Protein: CAISEPNYSYTF.

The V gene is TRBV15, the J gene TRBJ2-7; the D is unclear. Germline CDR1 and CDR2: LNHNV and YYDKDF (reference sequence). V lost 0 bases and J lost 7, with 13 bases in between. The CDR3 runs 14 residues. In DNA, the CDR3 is TGTGCCACCAGCAGAGATCTTGTGACCGGGGAGCAGTACTTC. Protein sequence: CATSRDLVTGEQYF.

In DNA, the CDR3 is TGTGCCAGCAGCTTAGCACTAGCGTCCGGGGAGCTGTTTTTT. Translating gives CASSLALASGELFF. The chain recombines TRBV7-2 with TRBJ2-2, with 7 bases matching TRBD2. The CDR3 contains 14 residues. The J segment lost 6 bases and the V segment lost 0 bases, leaving 1 base of the junction unmatched. Germline values: CDR1 SGHTA, CDR2 FQGNSA.

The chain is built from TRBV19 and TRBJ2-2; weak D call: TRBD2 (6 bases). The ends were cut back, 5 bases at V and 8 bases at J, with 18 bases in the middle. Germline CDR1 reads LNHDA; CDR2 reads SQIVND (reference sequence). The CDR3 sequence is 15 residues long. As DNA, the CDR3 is TGTGCCAGTAGTGAACGGGGGTCGAGTATTGGGGAGCTGTTTTTT. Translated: CASSERGSSIGELFF.

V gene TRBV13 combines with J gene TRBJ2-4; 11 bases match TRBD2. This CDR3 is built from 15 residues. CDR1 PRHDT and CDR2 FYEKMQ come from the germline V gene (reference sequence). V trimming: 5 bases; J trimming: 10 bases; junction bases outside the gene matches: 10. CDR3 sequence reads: CASSNGGLAGGIQYF. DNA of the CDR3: TGTGCCAGCAGCAACGGGGGGCTAGCGGGAGGAATTCAGTACTTC.

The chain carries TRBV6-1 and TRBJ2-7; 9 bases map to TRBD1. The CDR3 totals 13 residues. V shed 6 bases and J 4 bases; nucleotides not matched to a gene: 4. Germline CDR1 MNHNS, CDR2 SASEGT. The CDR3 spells CASSRDREYEQYF. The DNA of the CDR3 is TGTGCCAGCAGCAGGGACAGGGAATACGAGCAGTACTTC.

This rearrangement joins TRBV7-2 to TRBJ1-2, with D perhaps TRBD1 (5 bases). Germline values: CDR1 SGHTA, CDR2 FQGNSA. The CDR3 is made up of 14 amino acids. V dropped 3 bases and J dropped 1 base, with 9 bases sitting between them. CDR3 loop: CASSFAGYNYGYTF. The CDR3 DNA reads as TGTGCCAGCAGCTTCGCAGGGTATAACTATGGCTACACCTTC.

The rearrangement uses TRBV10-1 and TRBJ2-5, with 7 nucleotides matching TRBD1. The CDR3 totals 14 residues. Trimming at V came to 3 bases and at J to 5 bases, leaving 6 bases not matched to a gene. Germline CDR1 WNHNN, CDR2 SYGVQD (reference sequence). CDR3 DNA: TGCGCCAGCAGTGAAAGGGGGCGCAAGGAGACCCAGTACTTC. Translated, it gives CASSERGRKETQYF.

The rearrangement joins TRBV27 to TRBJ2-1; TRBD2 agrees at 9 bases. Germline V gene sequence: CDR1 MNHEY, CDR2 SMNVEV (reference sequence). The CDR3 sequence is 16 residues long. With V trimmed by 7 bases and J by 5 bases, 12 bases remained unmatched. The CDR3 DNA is TGTGCCAGCAACCTGATGCGGAGCGGGAGGAACAATGAGCAGTTCTTC. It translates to CASNLMRSGRNNEQFF.

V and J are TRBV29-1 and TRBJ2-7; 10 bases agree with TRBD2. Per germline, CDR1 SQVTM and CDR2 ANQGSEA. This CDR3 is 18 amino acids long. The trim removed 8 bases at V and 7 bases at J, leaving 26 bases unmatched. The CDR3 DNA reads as TGCAGCCCTCCAGGGAGACTAGCGGGCTCCAGGTCCTACGAAGAGCAGTACTTC. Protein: CSPPGRLAGSRSYEEQYF.

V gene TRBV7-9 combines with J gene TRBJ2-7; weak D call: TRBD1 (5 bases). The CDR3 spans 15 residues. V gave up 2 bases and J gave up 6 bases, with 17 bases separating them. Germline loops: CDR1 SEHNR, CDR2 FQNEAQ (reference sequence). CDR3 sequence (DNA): TGTGCCAGCAGCTTATCCTACAGGACCTCCATCGAGCAGTACTTC. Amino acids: CASSLSYRTSIEQYF.

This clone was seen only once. The CDR3 is CASSPGGSDTQYF. Here the CDR3 DNA reads TGTGCCAGCAGCCCTGGGGGCTCAGATACGCAGTATTTT. The chain is built from TRBV9 and TRBJ2-3; D may be TRBD1 (6 bases). The CDR3 runs to 13 residues. From germline, CDR1 is SGDLS and CDR2 YYNGEE. The V and J ends lost 4 bases and 4 bases respectively, with 10 bases between them.